These 29 T cell receptor beta chains share one sample of origin, sequenced in a study of blood T cell repertoires in COVID-19. Repertoires were generated with immunoSEQ multiplex PCR, while TCRdb's copy carries only in-frame clones and drops some. The profile shows some 38,000 clones, approximately 90% of them singletons. Sequences were obtained from peripheral blood. The receptor source for this set is a man between 65 and 79 years old with acute or convalescent COVID-19.

The chain recombines TRBV29-1 with TRBJ1-3; possible D gene TRBD1, 6 bases. V was trimmed by 4 bases and J by 2 bases, leaving 15 bases between them. This CDR3 spans 15 amino acids. Germline V gene sequence: CDR1 SQVTM, CDR2 ANQGSEA. DNA for the CDR3: TGCAGCGTTGGGACAGACGCGATCCCTGGAAACACCATATATTTT. Encoded protein: CSVGTDAIPGNTIYF.

Details on this clone: One junction end disagrees with the germline gene, perhaps due to a read error. V gene TRBV20-1 combines with J gene TRBJ2-3; 7 positions agree with TRBD2. The CDR3 length is 13 residues. Germline V CDR1 and CDR2: DFQATT, SNEGSKA (reference sequence). CDR3 protein: CRASSGSTDTQYF. For the CDR3, the DNA is TGCAGGGCTAGTAGCGGGAGCACAGATACGCAGTATTTT.

The chain couples TRBV14 to TRBJ1-2, with D maybe TRBD1 (5 bases). The CDR3 sequence is 14 residues long. Germline V lookup: CDR1 SGHDN, CDR2 FVKESK. V gave up 1 base and J gave up 5 bases, with 11 bases separating them. In DNA, the CDR3 is TGTGCCAGCAGCCAAGGGGGCTGGAGTTATGGCTACACCTTC. Translated, it gives CASSQGGWSYGYTF.

This clone was picked up a small number of times. The rearrangement uses TRBV15 and TRBJ1-2; D gene ambiguous. V gave up 0 bases and J gave up 8 bases, with 16 bases separating them. The CDR3 extends over 15 amino acids. In germline, CDR1 is LNHNV, CDR2 YYDKDF (reference sequence). As DNA, the CDR3 is TGTGCCACCAGCAGAGATCTCGTTTCACTGAGAGGCTACACCTTC. This encodes CATSRDLVSLRGYTF.

V gene TRBV4-3 combines with J gene TRBJ1-2; the D gene is possibly TRBD1 (6 bases). The CDR3 covers 17 residues. With 0 bases removed from V and 1 base from J, the gap between germline ends came to 15 bases. Per germline, CDR1 LGHNA and CDR2 YSLEER. The CDR3 DNA reads as TGCGCCAGCAGCCAAGAAGGTGGACAGCCATATAACTATGGCTACACCTTC. Translated: CASSQEGGQPYNYGYTF.

The chain uses TRBV7-9 and TRBJ2-7; 8 nucleotides line up with TRBD1. Germline V gene lookup returns CDR1 SEHNR and CDR2 FQNEAQ (reference sequence). The V segment lost 5 bases and the J segment 0 bases; nucleotides outside the gene matches: 6. CDR3 length: 15 amino acids. CDR3 sequence: CASSGRTGSSYEQYF. The CDR3 coding sequence is TGTGCCAGCAGCGGGAGGACAGGGAGCTCCTACGAGCAGTACTTC.

The chain carries TRBV10-3 and TRBJ1-1; TRBD1 aligns across 9 bases. Germline-derived CDR1 and CDR2 are ENHRY and SYGVKD. The trim removed 7 bases at V and 4 bases at J, leaving 13 bases unmatched. This CDR3 is 16 amino acids long. The CDR3 sequence: CAITTGTGILGTEAFF. Here the CDR3 DNA reads TGTGCCATCACTACCGGGACAGGGATTCTCGGCACTGAAGCTTTCTTT.

This chain joins TRBV6-6 and TRBJ2-3, with 14 bases that match TRBD2. V shed 5 bases and J 1 base; nucleotides not matched to a gene: 8. This CDR3 has 18 amino acids. The germline gives CDR1 MNHNY, CDR2 SVGAGI (reference sequence). The DNA for the CDR3 is TGTGCCAGCAGTCGAGGGACTAGCGGGAGAGGGGGCACAGATACGCAGTATTTT. This translates into CASSRGTSGRGGTDTQYF.

The rearrangement uses TRBV28 and TRBJ1-2; the match to TRBD1 covers 7 bases. This CDR3 is built from 14 residues. The germline V gene encodes CDR1 MDHEN and CDR2 SYDVKM. The V and J ends lost 5 bases and 0 bases, in that order; junction bases with no gene match: 3. CDR3 bases: TGTGCCAGCAGTCCCGGGACAGCTAACTATGGCTACACCTTC. Residues: CASSPGTANYGYTF.

Remarks on this clone: The junction departs from the called germline gene at one end, perhaps through a read error. The V call is TRBV7-7, the J call TRBJ1-5; D perhaps matches TRBD1 (5 bases). Germline assignment: CDR1 SSHAT and CDR2 FNYEAQ (reference sequence). CDR3 length: 16 residues. CDR3 DNA: TGTGCTAGCAGCCCCCCCAGAAGTGGGACTAATCAGCCCCAGCATTTT. Protein product: CASSPPRSGTNQPQHF.

This chain's CDR3 is CASSAERQVGNQPQHF. The CDR3 bases are TGTGCCAGCAGCGCCGAGAGACAGGTTGGGAATCAGCCCCAGCATTTT. The V and J genes are TRBV7-8 and TRBJ1-5; tentative D call: TRBD1 (6 bases). The CDR3 extends over 16 amino acids. V lost 5 bases to trimming and J lost 4 bases, with 18 bases between them. Germline CDR1 and CDR2: SGHVS and FQNEAQ.

The chain uses TRBV18 and TRBJ1-2; 12 bases agree with TRBD1. V lost 4 bases to trimming and J lost 4 bases; unmatched junction nucleotides: 4. CDR1 and CDR2 from the germline V gene are KGHSH and LQKENI. This CDR3 is built from 15 residues. The CDR3 sequence: CASSLGQGASYGYTF. The CDR3 coding sequence is TGTGCCAGCTCACTGGGACAGGGGGCGAGCTATGGCTACACCTTC.

The V call is TRBV5-6, the J call TRBJ2-7; D unclear. Germline CDR1 SGHDT, CDR2 YYEEEE. The CDR3 covers 11 residues. V was pared by 3 bases and J by 7 bases, with 8 bases between. The CDR3 bases are TGTGCCAGCAGCTCTCCCGCGGAGCAGTACTTC. Its protein product is CASSSPAEQYF.

This chain connects TRBV5-1 to TRBJ2-5, with 9 bases identical to TRBD1. Germline V gene sequence: CDR1 SGHRS, CDR2 YFSETQ. The J segment lost 4 bases and the V segment lost 4 bases, leaving 2 bases of the junction unmatched. This CDR3 is 13 amino acids long. The CDR3 region is CASSRQGGETQYF. The CDR3 bases are TGCGCCAGCAGCCGACAGGGGGGAGAGACCCAGTACTTC.

V usage is TRBV11-2 and J usage is TRBJ1-1; 10 bases align to TRBD1. The length of the CDR3 is 13 residues. With V trimmed by 5 bases and J by 6 bases, 3 bases remained unmatched. Germline V gene data show CDR1 as SGHAT and CDR2 as FQNNGV. CDR3 sequence reads: CASSADRGAEAFF. As DNA, the CDR3 is TGTGCCAGCAGCGCGGACAGGGGGGCTGAAGCTTTCTTT.

The V gene is TRBV5-6, the J gene TRBJ2-4, with 7 positions matching TRBD1. The CDR3 loop spans 16 amino acids. The junction had 6 bases not matched to a gene; V was cut back by 2 bases and J by 1 base. Germline V gene data show CDR1 as SGHDT and CDR2 as YYEEEE. The CDR3 is CASSLTGDYAKNIQYF. The CDR3 bases are TGTGCCAGCAGCTTAACAGGGGATTACGCCAAAAACATTCAGTACTTC.

This clone was found once. V and J are TRBV28 and TRBJ2-7, with TRBD2 identical over 9 bases. The ends lost 5 bases at V and 2 bases at J; junction bases unmatched: 7. Germline CDR1 and CDR2: MDHEN and SYDVKM. This CDR3 is 15 amino acids long. The CDR3 region has the DNA TGTGCCAGCAGTCCCGGGTCTAGCGGGACCTACGAGCAGTACTTC. It codes for CASSPGSSGTYEQYF.

This clone was picked up one time. The chain joins TRBV25-1 to TRBJ1-2, with D possibly matching TRBD1 (6 bases). Germline CDR1 and CDR2: MGHDK and SYGVNS. The V end was cut by 2 bases, the J end by 4 bases, with 14 bases between. The CDR3 consists of 15 residues. The CDR3 DNA sequence: TGTGCCAGCAGTGAAGCGGACAGTGCCGTCTATGGCTACACCTTC. It yields the protein CASSEADSAVYGYTF.

The count of this clone is one. The chain carries TRBV5-4 and TRBJ2-7, with D uncertain. CDR1 and CDR2 from the germline V gene are SGHNT and YYREEE (reference sequence). This CDR3 region has 13 residues. V dropped 0 bases and J dropped 0 bases, with 4 bases sitting between them. The CDR3 DNA is TGTGCCAGCAGCTTGGACACCTCCTACGAGCAGTACTTC. It specifies CASSLDTSYEQYF.

The chain joins TRBV15 to TRBJ2-1, with TRBD1 matching over 10 bases. With V trimmed by 2 bases and J by 7 bases, 11 bases remained unmatched. From germline, CDR1 is LNHNV and CDR2 YYDKDF (reference sequence). This CDR3 has 17 amino acids. CDR3: CATSRQIGQGETNEQFF. The CDR3 bases are TGTGCCACCAGCAGACAAATAGGACAGGGGGAAACGAATGAGCAGTTCTTC.

This chain connects TRBV5-1 to TRBJ1-1; 10 bases are a match to TRBD1. CDR3 length equals 16 residues. Germline trimming cut 0 bases from V and 4 bases from J; bases unmatched to any gene: 6. Germline V gives CDR1 SGHRS, CDR2 YFSETQ. CDR3 in amino acids: CASSLAMTGGRTEAFF. The CDR3 nucleotides read TGCGCCAGCAGCTTGGCCATGACAGGGGGCCGCACTGAAGCTTTCTTT.

This clone was recorded a few times. The V call is TRBV11-2, the J call TRBJ1-6, with TRBD1 matching over 7 bases. CDR3 size: 15 residues. V lost 5 bases to trimming and J lost 8 bases; unmatched junction nucleotides: 9. Germline lookup yields CDR1 SGHAT and CDR2 FQNNGV. CDR3 protein: CASSAHRGRYSPLHF. In DNA, the CDR3 is TGTGCCAGCAGCGCCCACAGGGGTCGTTATTCACCCCTCCACTTT.

J is TRBJ2-2 and V is TRBV21-1; the table gives TRBD2 as D, unverified against the DNA. TRBV21-1 has pseudogene status. The CDR3 length is 14 residues. Written as DNA, the CDR3 is TGTGCCAGCAGCAAACTACGCCGGGAAAGGGAGCTGTTTTTT. Translated: CASSKLRRERELFF.

The chain employs TRBV7-2 and TRBJ2-3; a possible D gene is TRBD2 (5 bases). V shed 5 bases and J shed 7 bases, with 28 bases lying between them. CDR3 length: 18 residues. Germline V gives CDR1 SGHTA, CDR2 FQGNSA. For the CDR3, the DNA is TGTGCCAGCAGCCCGACCTACTCGAGCGGCCACCCTACGAATACGCAGTATTTT. Protein product: CASSPTYSSGHPTNTQYF. Combining the CDR3 with reference TRBV7-2 and TRBJ2-3 gives the whole variable domain GAGVSQSPSNKVTEKGKDVELRCDPISGHTALYWYRQSLGQGLEFLIYFQGNSAPDKSGLPSDRFSAERTGGSVSTLTIQRTQQEDSAVYLCASSPTYSSGHPTNTQYFGPGTRLTVL.

The CDR3 nucleotides read TGTGCCAGCAGCTCTAGCGGGCTTTACAATGAGCAGTTCTTC. Protein sequence: CASSSSGLYNEQFF. J is TRBJ2-1 and V is TRBV7-9, with 8 bases that match TRBD2. The V segment lost 4 bases and the J segment 4 bases; nucleotides outside the gene matches: 3. CDR3 length equals 14 residues. The germline V gene has CDR1 SEHNR and CDR2 FQNEAQ (reference sequence).

The V gene is TRBV4-1, the J gene TRBJ2-5; perhaps TRBD2 as D (6 bases). Germline CDR1 and CDR2: MGHRA and YSYEKL. V gave up 2 bases and J gave up 7 bases, with 20 bases separating them. CDR3 length: 16 residues. CDR3 in amino acids: CASSQNPATRALTQYF. CDR3 nucleotide sequence: TGCGCCAGCAGCCAAAACCCCGCGACTAGGGCTCTGACCCAGTACTTC.

The gene calls are TRBV10-3 and TRBJ2-5, with D possibly matching TRBD2 (6 bases). Trimming took 3 bases from V and 0 from J, leaving 8 bases between them. The CDR3 is 14 amino acids. Germline CDR1 reads ENHRY; CDR2 reads SYGVKD. The CDR3 here is CAISDAGYQETQYF. CDR3 in DNA: TGTGCCATCAGTGATGCGGGGTACCAAGAGACCCAGTACTTC.

This chain connects TRBV9 to TRBJ2-1, with D perhaps TRBD2 (6 bases). This CDR3 has 16 amino acids. V lost 1 base and J 2 bases, leaving 13 bases between the germline ends. Germline CDR1 reads SGDLS; CDR2 reads YYNGEE. CDR3 loop: CASSVSQRATYNEQFF. CDR3 nucleotide sequence: TGTGCCAGCAGCGTAAGTCAGCGGGCGACCTACAATGAGCAGTTCTTC.

This rearrangement joins TRBV19 to TRBJ1-4; 9 bases fit TRBD1. The junction had 4 bases not matched to a gene; V was cut back by 7 bases and J by 1 base. The CDR3 length is 15 residues. CDR1 is LNHDA, CDR2 SQIVND, per germline (reference sequence). The CDR3 DNA reads as TGTGCCAGTACGGACAGGGGAGGAACTAATGAAAAACTGTTTTTT. This translates into CASTDRGGTNEKLFF.